This T cell receptor beta chain comes out of a study of blood T cells in healthy people across ages (dated by TCRdb to 2014 to 2015). Study-level background: Template switching captured roughly one uniquely barcoded TCR beta cDNA molecule per two T cells in model experiments. Using deep sequencing normalized with unique cDNA molecular identifiers, the study measured how TCR beta repertoire diversity changes with age. Four age groups were formed from the donors: young (average roughly 15 years), middle-aged (roughly 38), aged (62) and long-lived (roughly 88). To avoid experimental bias, donors of different ages were randomly spread across the sequencing lanes. Using the same blood draw, the study looked at two additional independent replicas of 1 million unique cDNA reads for two donors, one aged 18 to 29 and the other aged 80 or older. Summary of the overall study and its limitations: Compared with the aged group, the long-lived group had more naive CD4+ T cells, fewer expanded clones and increased TCR diversity, suggesting age selection. There was a strong correlation between observed TCR beta diversity and the percentage of naive T cells measured by flow cytometry. Because profiling used bulk unsorted PBMCs, naive and antigen-experienced compartments could not be compared conclusively. Estimates of total diversity based on one million sequenced T cells were regarded as lower bounds and as underestimates. Because the CMV infection status of the donors was unknown, age-related changes in expanded clonotypes may potentially have been confounded. As age increased, observed TCR beta diversity per million T cells dropped in a roughly linear way, and a significant reduction was already evident by age approximately 40.

The approximately 41 donors, aged about 6 to 95 years, were systemically healthy Caucasian individuals from Russia. Each donor gave ten milliliters of peripheral blood, collected into EDTA-treated Vacutainer tubes. Ficoll-Paque density-gradient centrifugation was used to isolate PBMCs, with at least 7 million per sample. Total RNA, at least 5 micrograms per sample, was extracted from PBMCs with Trizol reagent. The percentages of naive CD45RAhigh/CD27high T cells were determined by flow cytometry on a PBMC aliquot from every donor. A word on this clonotype: Its antigen specificity is not known. Per-base qualities were not stored, and no clone one base away is much larger.

Libraries were built with 5' RACE. These reads were obtained on an Illumina HiSeq 2500. A second PCR of roughly 6 to 11 cycles was run with a J-beta primer mix and a sample-barcoded 5' primer. A unique molecular identifier was introduced onto each TCR beta cDNA molecule by a template-switch 5' adaptor carrying 12 random nucleotides. Each sample yielded at least 3 million CDR3-containing paired-end reads. All of the RNA was converted into first-strand cDNA using the Mint cDNA synthesis kit, with a TRBC-specific oligonucleotide serving as the primer. After uracil-DNA glycosylase treatment, a first 18-cycle PCR used universal primers M1SS and BC2_uni_R on all cDNA. Turning to the authors' computational methods: For normalization, 1 million high-quality reads were randomly selected from each sample, with every read carrying a distinct molecular identifier. Instead of being binned into consensus sequences, reads that shared molecular identifiers were thrown out. CDR3 identification, clonotype clustering and error correction used MiTCR with a Q25 quality threshold and the strictest error-elimination algorithm. A nonparametric unseen species model using Euler transformation provided a lower-bound estimate of total TCR beta diversity. The public reads were reprocessed in TCRdb via fastp at Q25 and MiXCR, keeping in-frame beta chains. For every CDR3 protein sequence, its rows merge into one entry that carries the most common genes and DNA. The V and J calls here are based on TCRdb, not the publication. Across this sample there are hundreds of thousands of distinct CDR3 sequences, with 40% to 50% seen only once. The top ten hold approximately 20% of the sample.

CDR1 and CDR2 are read off the germline V gene as SGHNT and YENEEA. V trim: 5 bases; J trim: 11 bases; unmatched bases: 29. Taken from cysteine to phenylalanine, the CDR3 has 19 residues. Only CDR3 DNA remains: 57 bases, in frame from the first base. The sequence was obtained from a man aged 60 to 69 in good health. The rearranged chain carries TRBV11-3 and TRBJ2-5; 7 middle bases align to TRBD2. Sequencing was performed on blood. The bases read TGTGCCAGCAGCCTATCGTCGGGATTTACAAATGCCCGCGCGCGGGAGCAGTACTTC. Its protein is CASSLSSGFTNARAREQYF.